The present entry profiles one T cell receptor beta chain with its context. Antigen unknown. This entry is derived from a study of T cell responses to AZD1222 COVID-19 vaccine. CDR1 is SGHTA, CDR2 FQGTGA, per germline. The V end lost 0 bases, the J end lost 11 bases, and 11 bases lay between the germline ends. CDR3 size: 13 residues. Notes on the study in general: The span of vaccine-associated CD4 TCRs extended across spike, with dominance at 160-218 and 743-854. Spike-specific TCR breadth and depth grew following two AZD1222 doses. Donors, mostly white British, included more females; clonal diversity was possibly underestimated.

Produced via immunoSEQ multiplex PCR; TCRdb's table is partial and in-frame only. This sample carries tens of thousands of clones, about 88% of them seen once, and the ten largest clones take 15% to 20%. This clonotype originated in an adult in good health. The chain links TRBV7-3 to TRBJ2-1, with no clear D. The sample in question was peripheral blood, obtained on day 0 of AZD1222 vaccination. CDR3 sequence reads: CASSLTSVQKQFF. As DNA, the CDR3 is TGTGCCAGCAGCTTAACGTCTGTCCAAAAGCAGTTCTTC.